The 4 T cell receptor beta chains given below trace back to one sample, sequenced in a study of blood T cell repertoires in COVID-19. Clones were read by immunoSEQ multiplex PCR, and TCRdb kept only the in-frame ones, dropping some. The profile shows 120,000 or so clones, roughly 82% of them singletons. The sample taken for sequencing was peripheral blood. These receptors were collected from a human donor in a cohort sampled during active COVID-19.

The chain is built from TRBV27 and TRBJ2-7; tentative D call: TRBD1 (6 bases). V lost 6 bases, J lost 4 bases, and 19 bases lay in between. CDR1 is MNHEY, CDR2 SMNVEV, per germline (reference sequence). There are 15 residues in the CDR3. CDR3 bases: TGTGCCAGCAGCCTCAGGGGAAGCATGTCGTACGAGCAGTACTTC. As protein: CASSLRGSMSYEQYF.

The rearrangement uses TRBV3-1 (or the pseudogene TRBV3-2) and TRBJ2-2, with TRBD1 matching 10 bases. The CDR3 has 15 residues. J gave up 4 bases and V 4 bases, and 3 bases lay outside the gene matches. Germline V gives CDR1 LGHDT, CDR2 YNNKEL (reference sequence). This CDR3 reads CASSLRDRGTGELFF. CDR3 DNA: TGTGCCAGCAGCCTGCGGGACAGGGGCACCGGGGAGCTGTTTTTT.

The chain employs TRBV3-1 (or the pseudogene TRBV3-2) and TRBJ2-1, with 13 positions matching TRBD2. This CDR3 has 18 residues. Germline-derived CDR1 and CDR2 are LGHDT and YNNKEL (reference sequence). The ends lost 2 bases at V and 2 bases at J; junction bases unmatched: 6. CDR3 DNA: TGTGCCAGCAGCCAATCCCAACTAGCGGGGGGGGCCTACAATGAGCAGTTCTTC. Translation gives CASSQSQLAGGAYNEQFF.

The rearrangement uses TRBV2 and TRBJ2-1; D may be TRBD1 (7 bases). This CDR3 spans 16 amino acids. Per germline, CDR1 SNHLY and CDR2 FYNNEI. V lost 6 bases and J lost 1, with 16 bases in between. The CDR3 DNA is TGTGCCAGCAGAGGGGGCGTAGCGGAATCCTACAATGAGCAGTTCTTC. Translating gives CASRGGVAESYNEQFF.